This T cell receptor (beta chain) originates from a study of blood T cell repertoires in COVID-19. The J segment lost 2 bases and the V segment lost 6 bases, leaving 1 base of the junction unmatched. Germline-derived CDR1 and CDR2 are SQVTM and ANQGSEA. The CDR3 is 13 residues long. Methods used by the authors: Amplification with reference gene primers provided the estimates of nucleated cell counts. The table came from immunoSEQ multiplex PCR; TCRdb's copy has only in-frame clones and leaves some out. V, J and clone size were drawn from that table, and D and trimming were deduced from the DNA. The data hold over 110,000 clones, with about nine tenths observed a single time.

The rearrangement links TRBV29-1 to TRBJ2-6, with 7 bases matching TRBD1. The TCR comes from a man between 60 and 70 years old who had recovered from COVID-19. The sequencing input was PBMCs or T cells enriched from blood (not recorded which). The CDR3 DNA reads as TGCAGCGTGCAGGGGGCTGGGGCCAACGTCCTGACTTTC. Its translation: CSVQGAGANVLTF.